This T cell receptor (beta chain) is from a study of T cells and Merkel cell carcinoma outcomes. Profiled with immunoSEQ multiplex PCR; TCRdb holds only in-frame clones, not every one. The sample includes about 15,000 clones, approximately 87% of them seen just once. Looked up from germline, CDR1 is MNHEY and CDR2 is SVGAGI. The CDR3 covers 13 residues. The germline V and J ends were trimmed by 10 bases and 0 bases, with 12 bases remaining between them. Sequencing was performed on tumor tissue from Merkel cell carcinoma. The sequence was obtained from a human donor with Merkel cell carcinoma. The V call is TRBV6-5, the J call TRBJ1-2, with D hard to call. CDR3: CATISPSNYGYTF. The DNA of the CDR3 is TGTGCCACCATTAGCCCGTCTAACTATGGCTACACCTTC.